The source of this T cell receptor beta chain is a study of cytomegalovirus exposure and HLA in healthy donors. Overall study results and limits: In vitro assays verified that a few CMV-associated chains recognized CMV antigens specifically.

Primers: 60 Vbeta forward and 13 Jbeta reverse. The protocol was immunoSEQ multiplex PCR, while the TCRdb copy is restricted to in-frame clones and leaves out a portion. The sample records 65,000 to 100,000 clones, about three quarters being singletons. CDR3 size: 16 residues. Trimming took off 4 bases at V and 0 bases at J, with 13 bases between the two ends. The germline gives CDR1 SGHRS, CDR2 YFSETQ. Turning to this clone: As yet, its antigen is unknown.

The specimen sequenced was PBMCs. The TCR sequence derives from a female donor in good health and CMV-seronegative. The chain is built from TRBV5-1 and TRBJ2-2, with a tentative D call TRBD1 (6 bases). The CDR3 nucleotides read TGCGCCAGCAGCGCCTCCGGGACACCGAACACCGGGGAGCTGTTTTTT. Translating it yields CASSASGTPNTGELFF. Full variable domain (outside the CDR3, taken from reference TRBV5-1 and TRBJ2-2): KAGVTQTPRYLIKTRGQQVTLSCSPISGHRSVSWYQQTPGQGLQFLFEYFSETQRNKGNFPGRFSGRQFSNSRSEMNVSTLELGDSALYLCASSASGTPNTGELFFGEGSRLTVL.